This TCR beta chain came from a study of breast tumors, draining lymph nodes, adjacent tissues. General study findings and limits: Findings are consistent with lymph node origin and intratumoral expansion of most tumor T cells. Luminal-like breast cancer showed significantly greater tumor-nontumor repertoire similarity than basal-like breast cancer did. Tumor TCR diversity was below lymph nodes but above nontumor tissue.

V was shortened by 4 bases and J by 1 base, with 7 bases between the two germline ends. The CDR3 loop spans 12 amino acids. Germline V gene data show CDR1 as DFQATT and CDR2 as SNEGSKA (reference sequence). A note on this clonotype: Its antigen is still unknown.

A single record per CDR3 protein comes from TCRdb applying MiXCR to the multiplex PCR reads. The sample yields about 200,000 distinct CDR3 sequences, about 32% seen once. Samples came from axillary lymph nodes draining the breast cancer. This chain links TRBV20-1 with TRBJ1-1; D gene uncertain. This clonotype was sampled from a female donor with breast cancer. Some clones in this sample may be carry-over from other donors' samples. The sample consisted of axillary lymph node tissue. The CDR3 here is CSAIRQNTEAFF. Here the CDR3 DNA reads TGCAGTGCTATTAGACAGAACACTGAAGCTTTCTTT.